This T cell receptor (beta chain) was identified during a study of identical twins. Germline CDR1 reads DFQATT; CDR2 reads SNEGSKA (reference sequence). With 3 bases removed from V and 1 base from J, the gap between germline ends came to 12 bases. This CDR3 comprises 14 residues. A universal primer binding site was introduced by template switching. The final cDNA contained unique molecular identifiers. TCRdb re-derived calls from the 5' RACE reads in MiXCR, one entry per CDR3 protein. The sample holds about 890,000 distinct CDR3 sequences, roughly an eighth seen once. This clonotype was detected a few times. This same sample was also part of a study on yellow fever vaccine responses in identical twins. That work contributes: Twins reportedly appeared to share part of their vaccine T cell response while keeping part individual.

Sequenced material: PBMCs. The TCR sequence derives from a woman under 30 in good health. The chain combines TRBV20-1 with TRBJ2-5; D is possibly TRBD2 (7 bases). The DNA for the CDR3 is TGCAGTGCTAGTGGGGGGGCTCCCCAAGAGACCCAGTACTTC. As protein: CSASGGAPQETQYF.